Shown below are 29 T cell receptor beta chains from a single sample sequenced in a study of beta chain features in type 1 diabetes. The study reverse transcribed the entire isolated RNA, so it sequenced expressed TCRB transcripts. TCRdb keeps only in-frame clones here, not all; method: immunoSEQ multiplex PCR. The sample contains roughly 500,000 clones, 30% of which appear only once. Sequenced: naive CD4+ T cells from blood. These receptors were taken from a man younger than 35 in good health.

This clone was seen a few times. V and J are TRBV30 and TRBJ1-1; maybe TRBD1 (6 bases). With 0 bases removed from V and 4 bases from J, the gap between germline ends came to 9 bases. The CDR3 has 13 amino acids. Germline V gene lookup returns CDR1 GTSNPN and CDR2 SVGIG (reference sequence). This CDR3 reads CAWSVGGVTEAFF. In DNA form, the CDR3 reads TGTGCCTGGAGTGTAGGGGGTGTCACTGAAGCTTTCTTT.

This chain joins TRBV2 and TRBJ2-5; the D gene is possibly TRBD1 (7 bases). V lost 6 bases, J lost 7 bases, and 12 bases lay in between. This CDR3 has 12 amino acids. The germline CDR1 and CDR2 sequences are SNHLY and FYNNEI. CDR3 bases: TGTGCCAGCAGCAGACAGGGAGGGACCCAGTACTTC. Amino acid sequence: CASSRQGGTQYF.

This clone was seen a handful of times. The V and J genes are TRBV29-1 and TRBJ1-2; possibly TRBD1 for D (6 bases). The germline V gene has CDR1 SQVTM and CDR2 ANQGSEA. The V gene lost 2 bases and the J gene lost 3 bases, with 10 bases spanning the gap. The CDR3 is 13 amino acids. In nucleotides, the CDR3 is TGCAGCGTTGAACTGGGGGCTTACTATGGCTACACCTTC. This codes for CSVELGAYYGYTF. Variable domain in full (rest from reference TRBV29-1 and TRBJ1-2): SAVISQKPSRDICQRGTSLTIQCQVDSQVTMMFWYRQQPGQSLTLIATANQGSEATYESGFVIDKFPISRPNLTFSTLTVSNMSPEDSSIYLCSVELGAYYGYTFGSGTRLTVV.

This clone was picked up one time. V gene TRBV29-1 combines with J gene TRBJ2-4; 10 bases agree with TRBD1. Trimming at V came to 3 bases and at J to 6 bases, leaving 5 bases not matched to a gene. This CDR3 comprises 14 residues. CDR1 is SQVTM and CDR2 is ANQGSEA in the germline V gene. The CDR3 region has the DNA TGCAGCGTTGAGGGGAGACAGGGGGCAAACATTCAGTACTTC. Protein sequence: CSVEGRQGANIQYF.

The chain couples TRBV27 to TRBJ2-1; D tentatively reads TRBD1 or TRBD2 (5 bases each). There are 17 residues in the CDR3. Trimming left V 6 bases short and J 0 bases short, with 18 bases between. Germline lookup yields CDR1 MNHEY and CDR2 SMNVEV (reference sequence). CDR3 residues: CASRDLLVGPSYNEQFF. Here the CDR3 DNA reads TGTGCCAGCAGGGACCTCTTAGTGGGACCCTCCTACAATGAGCAGTTCTTC.

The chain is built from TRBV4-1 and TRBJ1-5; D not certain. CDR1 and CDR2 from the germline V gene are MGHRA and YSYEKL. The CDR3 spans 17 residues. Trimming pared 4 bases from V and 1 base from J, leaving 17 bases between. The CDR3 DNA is TGCGCCAGCAGCCGGACGCTTGGGTACCTAAGCAATCAGCCCCAGCATTTT. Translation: CASSRTLGYLSNQPQHF.

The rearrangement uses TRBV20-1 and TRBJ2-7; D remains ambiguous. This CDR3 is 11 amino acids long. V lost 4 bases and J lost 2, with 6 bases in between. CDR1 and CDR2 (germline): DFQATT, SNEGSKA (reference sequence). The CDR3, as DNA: TGCAGTGCTACGGAAGCCTACGAGCAGTACTTC. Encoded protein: CSATEAYEQYF.

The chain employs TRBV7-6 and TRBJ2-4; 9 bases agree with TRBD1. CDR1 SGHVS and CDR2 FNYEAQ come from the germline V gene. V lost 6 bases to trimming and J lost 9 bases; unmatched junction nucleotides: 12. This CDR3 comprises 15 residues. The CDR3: CASSSPSGQGFIQYF. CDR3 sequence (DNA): TGTGCCAGCAGTTCTCCCTCGGGACAGGGATTCATTCAGTACTTC. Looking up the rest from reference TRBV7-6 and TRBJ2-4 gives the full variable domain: GAGVSQSPRYKVTKRGQDVALRCDPISGHVSLYWYRQALGQGPEFLTYFNYEAQQDKSGLPNDRFSAERPEGSISTLTIQRTEQRDSAMYRCASSSPSGQGFIQYFGAGTRLSVL.

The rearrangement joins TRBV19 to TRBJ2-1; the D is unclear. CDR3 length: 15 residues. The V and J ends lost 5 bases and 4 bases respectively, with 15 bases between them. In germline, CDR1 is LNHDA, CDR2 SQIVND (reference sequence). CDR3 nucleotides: TGTGCCAGTAGTCGCCTTGGCGGAGCTTACAATGAGCAGTTCTTC. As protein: CASSRLGGAYNEQFF.

In DNA, the CDR3 is TGTGCCAGCAGCCCCTCAGGGAGGGCGAGCTATGGCTACACCTTC. This encodes CASSPSGRASYGYTF. V gene TRBV11-2 combines with J gene TRBJ1-2, with D maybe TRBD1 (5 bases). The V gene lost 5 bases and the J gene lost 4 bases, with 17 bases spanning the gap. The CDR3 runs to 15 residues. From germline, CDR1 is SGHAT and CDR2 FQNNGV. The full variable domain, in which reference TRBV11-2 and TRBJ1-2 provide the parts outside the CDR3, is EAGVAQSPRYKIIEKRQSVAFWCNPISGHATLYWYQQILGQGPKLLIQFQNNGVVDDSQLPKDRFSAERLKGVDSTLKIQPAKLEDSAVYLCASSPSGRASYGYTFGSGTRLTVV.

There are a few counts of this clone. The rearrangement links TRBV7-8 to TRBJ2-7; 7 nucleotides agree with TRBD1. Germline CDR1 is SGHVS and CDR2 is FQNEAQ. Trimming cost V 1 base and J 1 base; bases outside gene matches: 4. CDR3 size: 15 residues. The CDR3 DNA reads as TGTGCCAGCAGCTTAGTAGACAGGGCGTCCTACGAGCAGTACTTC. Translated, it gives CASSLVDRASYEQYF.

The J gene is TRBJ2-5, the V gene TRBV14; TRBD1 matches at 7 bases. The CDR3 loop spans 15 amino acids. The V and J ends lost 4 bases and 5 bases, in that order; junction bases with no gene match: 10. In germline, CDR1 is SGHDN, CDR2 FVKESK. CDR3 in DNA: TGTGCCAGCAGCCTCACACAGGGGCGGCGGGAGACCCAGTACTTC. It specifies CASSLTQGRRETQYF. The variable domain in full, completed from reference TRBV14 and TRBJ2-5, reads EAGVTQFPSHSVIEKGQTVTLRCDPISGHDNLYWYRRVMGKEIKFLLHFVKESKQDESGMPNNRFLAERTGGTYSTLKVQPAELEDSGVYFCASSLTQGRRETQYFGPGTRLLVL.

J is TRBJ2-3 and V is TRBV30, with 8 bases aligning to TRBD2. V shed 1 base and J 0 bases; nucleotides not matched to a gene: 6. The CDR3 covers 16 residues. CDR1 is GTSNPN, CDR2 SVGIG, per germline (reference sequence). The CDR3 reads CAWSEKRELSTDTQYF. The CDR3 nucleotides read TGTGCCTGGAGTGAAAAGCGGGAGTTGAGCACAGATACGCAGTATTTT.

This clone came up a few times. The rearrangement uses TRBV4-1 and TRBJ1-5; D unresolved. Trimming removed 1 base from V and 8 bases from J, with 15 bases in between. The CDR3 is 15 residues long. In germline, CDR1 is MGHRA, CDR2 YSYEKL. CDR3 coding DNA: TGCGCCAGCAGCCAAGCCCCCTTAGTCTCCGAGCCCCAGCATTTT. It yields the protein CASSQAPLVSEPQHF.

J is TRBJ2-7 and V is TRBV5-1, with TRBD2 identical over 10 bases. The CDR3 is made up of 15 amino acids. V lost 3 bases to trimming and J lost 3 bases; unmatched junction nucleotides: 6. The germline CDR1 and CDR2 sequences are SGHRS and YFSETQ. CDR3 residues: CASSSTSGNLYEQYF. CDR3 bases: TGCGCCAGCAGCTCTACTAGCGGGAATCTCTACGAGCAGTACTTC.

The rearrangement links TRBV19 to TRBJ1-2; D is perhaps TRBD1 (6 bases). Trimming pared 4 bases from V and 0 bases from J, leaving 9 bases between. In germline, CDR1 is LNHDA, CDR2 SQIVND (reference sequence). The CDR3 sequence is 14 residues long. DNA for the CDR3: TGTGCCAGTAGTACCCGGACAGCTAACTATGGCTACACCTTC. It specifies CASSTRTANYGYTF.

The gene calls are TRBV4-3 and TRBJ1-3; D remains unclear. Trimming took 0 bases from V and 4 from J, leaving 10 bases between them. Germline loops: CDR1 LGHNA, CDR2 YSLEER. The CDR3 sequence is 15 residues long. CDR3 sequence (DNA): TGCGCCAGCAGCCAAGAAGCGGCTTACGGAAACACCATATATTTT. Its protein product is CASSQEAAYGNTIYF.

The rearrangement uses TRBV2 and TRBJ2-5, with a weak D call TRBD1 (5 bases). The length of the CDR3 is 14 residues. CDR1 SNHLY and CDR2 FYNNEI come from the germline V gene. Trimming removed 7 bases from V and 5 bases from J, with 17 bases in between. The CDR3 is CASILGVSGETQYF. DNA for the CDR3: TGTGCCAGCATCTTAGGCGTCTCAGGGGAGACCCAGTACTTC.

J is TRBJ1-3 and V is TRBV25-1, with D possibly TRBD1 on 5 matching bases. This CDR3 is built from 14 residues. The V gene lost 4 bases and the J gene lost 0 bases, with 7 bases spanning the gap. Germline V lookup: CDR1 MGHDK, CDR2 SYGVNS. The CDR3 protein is CASSGGASGNTIYF. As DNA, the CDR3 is TGTGCCAGCAGTGGGGGCGCCTCTGGAAACACCATATATTTT.

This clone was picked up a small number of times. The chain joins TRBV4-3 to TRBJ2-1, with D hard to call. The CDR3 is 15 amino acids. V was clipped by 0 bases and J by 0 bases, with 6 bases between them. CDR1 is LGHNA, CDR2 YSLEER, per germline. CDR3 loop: CASSQEKDSYNEQFF. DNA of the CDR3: TGCGCCAGCAGCCAAGAGAAGGACTCCTACAATGAGCAGTTCTTC.

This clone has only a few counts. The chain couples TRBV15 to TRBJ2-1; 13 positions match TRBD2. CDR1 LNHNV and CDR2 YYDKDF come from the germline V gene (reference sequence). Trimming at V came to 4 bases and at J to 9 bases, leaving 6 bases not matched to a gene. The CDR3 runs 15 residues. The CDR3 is CATSTGLAGMVEQFF. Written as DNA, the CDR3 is TGTGCCACCAGCACGGGACTAGCGGGAATGGTTGAGCAGTTCTTC.

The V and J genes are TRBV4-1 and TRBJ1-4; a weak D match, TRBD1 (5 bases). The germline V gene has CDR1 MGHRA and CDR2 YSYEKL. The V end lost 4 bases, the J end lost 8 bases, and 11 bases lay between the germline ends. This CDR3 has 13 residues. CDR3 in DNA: TGCGCCAGCAGCCTTCTCCGGGGGGAAAAACTGTTTTTT. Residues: CASSLLRGEKLFF.

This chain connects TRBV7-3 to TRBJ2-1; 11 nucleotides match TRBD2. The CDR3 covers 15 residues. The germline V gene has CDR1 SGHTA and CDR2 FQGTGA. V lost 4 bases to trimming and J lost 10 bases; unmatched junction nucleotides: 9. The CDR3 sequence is CASSSLLAGAQEQFF. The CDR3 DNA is TGTGCCAGCAGCTCCCTACTAGCGGGAGCGCAGGAGCAGTTCTTC.

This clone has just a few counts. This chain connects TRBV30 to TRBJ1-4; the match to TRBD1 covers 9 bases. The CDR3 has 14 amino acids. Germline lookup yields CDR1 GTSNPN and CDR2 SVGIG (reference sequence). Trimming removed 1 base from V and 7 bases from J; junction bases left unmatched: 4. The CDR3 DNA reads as TGTGCCTGGAGTGAAGGGACAGGGCCTGAAAAACTGTTTTTT. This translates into CAWSEGTGPEKLFF.

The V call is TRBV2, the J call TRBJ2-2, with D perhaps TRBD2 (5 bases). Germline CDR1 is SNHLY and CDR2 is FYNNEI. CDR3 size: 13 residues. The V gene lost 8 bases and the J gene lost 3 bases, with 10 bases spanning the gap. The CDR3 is CASDYAHTGELFF. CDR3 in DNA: TGTGCCAGCGACTATGCTCACACCGGGGAGCTGTTTTTT.

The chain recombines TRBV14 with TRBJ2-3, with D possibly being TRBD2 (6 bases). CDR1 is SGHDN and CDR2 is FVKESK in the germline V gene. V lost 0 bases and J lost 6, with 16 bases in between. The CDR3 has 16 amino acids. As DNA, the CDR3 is TGTGCCAGCAGCCAAGATCCTGGCGGGACGGGGGATACGCAGTATTTT. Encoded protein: CASSQDPGGTGDTQYF.

The CDR3 loop reads CASSVADRNEQYF. The CDR3 nucleotides are TGTGCCAGCAGCGTAGCCGACAGAAACGAGCAGTACTTC. This chain links TRBV9 with TRBJ2-7; tentative D call: TRBD1 (5 bases). The CDR3 runs to 13 residues. Germline CDR1 SGDLS, CDR2 YYNGEE. V lost 0 bases and J 5 bases, leaving 9 bases between the germline ends.

The CDR3 region has the DNA TGTGCCTGGAGTGTAACAGGACAGGGAGGATATGGTCCAGATACGCAGTATTTT. Translated: CAWSVTGQGGYGPDTQYF. The chain employs TRBV30 and TRBJ2-3; TRBD1 aligns across 8 bases. Looked up from germline, CDR1 is GTSNPN and CDR2 is SVGIG (reference sequence). The CDR3 is made up of 18 amino acids. V trimming: 0 bases; J trimming: 4 bases; junction bases outside the gene matches: 15.

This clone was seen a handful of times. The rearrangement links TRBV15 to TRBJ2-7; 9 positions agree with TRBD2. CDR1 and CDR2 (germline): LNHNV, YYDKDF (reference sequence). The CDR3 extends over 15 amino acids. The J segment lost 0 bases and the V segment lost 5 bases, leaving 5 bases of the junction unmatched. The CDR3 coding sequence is TGTGCCACCAGCGGCGGACTAGCGAGCTCCTACGAGCAGTACTTC. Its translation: CATSGGLASSYEQYF.